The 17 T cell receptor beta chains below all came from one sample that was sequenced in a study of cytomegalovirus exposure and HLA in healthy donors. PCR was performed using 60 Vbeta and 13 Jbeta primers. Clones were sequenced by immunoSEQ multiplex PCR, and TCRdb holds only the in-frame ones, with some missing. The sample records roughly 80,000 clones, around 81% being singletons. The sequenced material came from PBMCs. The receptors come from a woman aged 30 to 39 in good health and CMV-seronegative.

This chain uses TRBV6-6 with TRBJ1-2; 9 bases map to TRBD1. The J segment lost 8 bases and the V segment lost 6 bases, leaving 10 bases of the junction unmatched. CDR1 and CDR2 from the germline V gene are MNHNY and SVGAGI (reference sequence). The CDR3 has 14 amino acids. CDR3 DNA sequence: TGTGCCAGCAGCTTGGGGGGACAGGGAGGGGGCTACACCTTC. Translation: CASSLGGQGGGYTF.

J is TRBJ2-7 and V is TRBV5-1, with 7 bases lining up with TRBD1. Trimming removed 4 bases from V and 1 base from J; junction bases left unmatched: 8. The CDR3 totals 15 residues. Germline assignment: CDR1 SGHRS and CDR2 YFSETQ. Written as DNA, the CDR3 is TGCGCCAGCAGCGAAGGGGGCAGGGCGTCCTACGAGCAGTACTTC. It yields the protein CASSEGGRASYEQYF.

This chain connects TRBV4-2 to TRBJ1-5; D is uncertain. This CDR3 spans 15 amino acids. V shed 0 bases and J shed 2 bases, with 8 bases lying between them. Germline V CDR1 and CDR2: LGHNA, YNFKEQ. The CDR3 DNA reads TGTGCCAGCAGCCAAGATTTGCGGGGCAATCAGCCCCAGCATTTT. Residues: CASSQDLRGNQPQHF.

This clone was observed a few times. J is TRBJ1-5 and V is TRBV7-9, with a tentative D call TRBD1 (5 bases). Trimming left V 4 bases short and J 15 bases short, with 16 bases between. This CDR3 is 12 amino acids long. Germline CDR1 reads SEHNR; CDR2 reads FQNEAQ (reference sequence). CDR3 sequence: CASSSGGAGSHF. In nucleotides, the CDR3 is TGTGCCAGCAGCTCCGGGGGTGCAGGATCGCATTTT.

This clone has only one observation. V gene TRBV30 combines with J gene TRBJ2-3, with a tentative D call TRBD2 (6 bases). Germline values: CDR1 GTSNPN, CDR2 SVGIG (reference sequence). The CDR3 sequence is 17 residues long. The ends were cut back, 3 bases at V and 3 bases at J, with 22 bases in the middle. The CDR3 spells CAWSPSWSVEGTDTQYF. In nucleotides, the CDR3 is TGTGCCTGGAGCCCCTCGTGGTCGGTGGAGGGTACAGATACGCAGTATTTT.

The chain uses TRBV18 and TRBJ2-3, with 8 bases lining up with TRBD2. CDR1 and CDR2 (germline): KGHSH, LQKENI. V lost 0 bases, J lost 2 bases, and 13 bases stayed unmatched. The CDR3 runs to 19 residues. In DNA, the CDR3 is TGTGCCAGCTCACCACCATCAGCGGGAGCCGCCGGATACACAGATACGCAGTATTTT. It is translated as CASSPPSAGAAGYTDTQYF.

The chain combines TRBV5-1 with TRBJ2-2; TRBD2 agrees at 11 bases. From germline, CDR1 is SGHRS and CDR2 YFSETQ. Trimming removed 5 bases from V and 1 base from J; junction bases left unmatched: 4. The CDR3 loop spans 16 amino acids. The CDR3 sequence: CASSPLAGVNTGELFF. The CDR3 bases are TGCGCCAGCAGTCCACTAGCGGGAGTGAACACCGGGGAGCTGTTTTTT.

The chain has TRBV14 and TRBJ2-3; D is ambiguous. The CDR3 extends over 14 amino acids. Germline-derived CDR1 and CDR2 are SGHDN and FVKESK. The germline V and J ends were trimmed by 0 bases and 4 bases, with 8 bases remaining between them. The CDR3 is CASSQDPQSDTQYF. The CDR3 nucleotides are TGTGCCAGCAGCCAAGATCCGCAGTCAGATACGCAGTATTTT. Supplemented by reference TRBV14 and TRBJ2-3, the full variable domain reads EAGVTQFPSHSVIEKGQTVTLRCDPISGHDNLYWYRRVMGKEIKFLLHFVKESKQDESGMPNNRFLAERTGGTYSTLKVQPAELEDSGVYFCASSQDPQSDTQYFGPGTRLTVL.

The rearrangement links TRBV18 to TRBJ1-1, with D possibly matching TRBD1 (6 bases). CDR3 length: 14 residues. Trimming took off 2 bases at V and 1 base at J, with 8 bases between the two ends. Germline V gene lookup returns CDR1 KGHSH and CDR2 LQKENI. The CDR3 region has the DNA TGTGCCAGCTCACCATCGACAGGGAACACTGAAGCTTTCTTT. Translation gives CASSPSTGNTEAFF.

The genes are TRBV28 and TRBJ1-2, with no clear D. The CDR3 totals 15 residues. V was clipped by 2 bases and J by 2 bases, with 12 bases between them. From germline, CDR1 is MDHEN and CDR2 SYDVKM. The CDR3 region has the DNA TGTGCCAGCAGTTTAAGGTTCCACAGCAACTATGGCTACACCTTC. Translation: CASSLRFHSNYGYTF.

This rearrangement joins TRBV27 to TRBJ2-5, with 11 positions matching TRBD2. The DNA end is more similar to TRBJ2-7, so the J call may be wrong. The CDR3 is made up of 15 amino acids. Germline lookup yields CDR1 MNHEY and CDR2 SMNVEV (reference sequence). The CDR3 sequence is CASSPGTSGAYEQYF. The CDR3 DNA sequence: TGTGCCAGCAGTCCCGGGACTAGCGGCGCCTACGAGCAGTACTTC.

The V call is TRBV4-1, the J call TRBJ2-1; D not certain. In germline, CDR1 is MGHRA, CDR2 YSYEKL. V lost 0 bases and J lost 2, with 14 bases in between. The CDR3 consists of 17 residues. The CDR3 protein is CASSQDPHKPTYNEQFF. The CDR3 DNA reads TGCGCCAGCAGCCAAGATCCCCACAAACCAACCTACAATGAGCAGTTCTTC.

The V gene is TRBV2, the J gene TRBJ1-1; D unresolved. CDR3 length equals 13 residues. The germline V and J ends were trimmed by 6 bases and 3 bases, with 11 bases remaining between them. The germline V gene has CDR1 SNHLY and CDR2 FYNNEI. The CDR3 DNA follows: TGTGCCAGCAGGGCCCACGGGGACACTGAAGCTTTCTTT. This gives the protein CASRAHGDTEAFF.

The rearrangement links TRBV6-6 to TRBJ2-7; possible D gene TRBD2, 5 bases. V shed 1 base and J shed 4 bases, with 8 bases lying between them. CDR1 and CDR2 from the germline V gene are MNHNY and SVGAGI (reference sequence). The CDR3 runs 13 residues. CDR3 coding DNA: TGTGCCAGCAGTTACTTCGGGGAATACGAGCAGTACTTC. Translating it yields CASSYFGEYEQYF.

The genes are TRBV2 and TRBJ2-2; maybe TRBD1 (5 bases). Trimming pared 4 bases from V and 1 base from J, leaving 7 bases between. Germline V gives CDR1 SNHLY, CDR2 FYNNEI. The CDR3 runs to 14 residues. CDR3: CASSGDRNTGELFF. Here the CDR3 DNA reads TGTGCCAGCAGTGGAGACAGGAACACCGGGGAGCTGTTTTTT.

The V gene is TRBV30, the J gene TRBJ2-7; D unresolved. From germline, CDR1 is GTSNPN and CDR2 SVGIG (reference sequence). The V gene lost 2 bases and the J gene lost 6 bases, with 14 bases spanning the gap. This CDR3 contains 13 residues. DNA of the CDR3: TGTGCCTGGAGTCCCCCCCCCTCCCTCGAGCAGTACTTC. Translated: CAWSPPPSLEQYF.

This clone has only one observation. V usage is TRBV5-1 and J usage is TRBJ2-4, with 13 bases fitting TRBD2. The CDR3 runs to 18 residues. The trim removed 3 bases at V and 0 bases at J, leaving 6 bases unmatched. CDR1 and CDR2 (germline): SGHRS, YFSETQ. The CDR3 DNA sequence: TGCGCCAGCAGCTGGACTAGCGGGAGCTGGGTAGCCAAAAACATTCAGTACTTC. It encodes CASSWTSGSWVAKNIQYF.